The subject of this entry is one TCR beta chain. The antigen is not known. The sample comes from a study of blood T cells in healthy people across ages. Regarding the study as a whole: A strong correlation was seen between TCR beta diversity and naive T cell percentage.

The germline CDR1 and CDR2 sequences are MGHDK and SYGVNS. The J segment lost 8 bases and the V segment lost 2 bases, leaving 13 bases of the junction unmatched. This CDR3 is built from 16 residues. Then a second PCR, running roughly 6 to 11 cycles, was carried out with a sample-barcoded 5' primer and a J-beta primer mix. TCRdb re-called the 5' RACE reads through MiXCR, storing one row per CDR3 protein. The table includes 500,000 to 600,000 distinct CDR3 sequences, approximately 27% detected once. This chain connects TRBV25-1 to TRBJ1-2, with 8 bases that match TRBD1. Sequencing input: blood. The receptor comes from a woman aged 70-85 years in good health. The CDR3 here is CASSEPGRDRRAGYTF. The CDR3 DNA reads TGTGCCAGCAGTGAACCCGGTAGGGACAGGCGTGCCGGCTACACCTTC.